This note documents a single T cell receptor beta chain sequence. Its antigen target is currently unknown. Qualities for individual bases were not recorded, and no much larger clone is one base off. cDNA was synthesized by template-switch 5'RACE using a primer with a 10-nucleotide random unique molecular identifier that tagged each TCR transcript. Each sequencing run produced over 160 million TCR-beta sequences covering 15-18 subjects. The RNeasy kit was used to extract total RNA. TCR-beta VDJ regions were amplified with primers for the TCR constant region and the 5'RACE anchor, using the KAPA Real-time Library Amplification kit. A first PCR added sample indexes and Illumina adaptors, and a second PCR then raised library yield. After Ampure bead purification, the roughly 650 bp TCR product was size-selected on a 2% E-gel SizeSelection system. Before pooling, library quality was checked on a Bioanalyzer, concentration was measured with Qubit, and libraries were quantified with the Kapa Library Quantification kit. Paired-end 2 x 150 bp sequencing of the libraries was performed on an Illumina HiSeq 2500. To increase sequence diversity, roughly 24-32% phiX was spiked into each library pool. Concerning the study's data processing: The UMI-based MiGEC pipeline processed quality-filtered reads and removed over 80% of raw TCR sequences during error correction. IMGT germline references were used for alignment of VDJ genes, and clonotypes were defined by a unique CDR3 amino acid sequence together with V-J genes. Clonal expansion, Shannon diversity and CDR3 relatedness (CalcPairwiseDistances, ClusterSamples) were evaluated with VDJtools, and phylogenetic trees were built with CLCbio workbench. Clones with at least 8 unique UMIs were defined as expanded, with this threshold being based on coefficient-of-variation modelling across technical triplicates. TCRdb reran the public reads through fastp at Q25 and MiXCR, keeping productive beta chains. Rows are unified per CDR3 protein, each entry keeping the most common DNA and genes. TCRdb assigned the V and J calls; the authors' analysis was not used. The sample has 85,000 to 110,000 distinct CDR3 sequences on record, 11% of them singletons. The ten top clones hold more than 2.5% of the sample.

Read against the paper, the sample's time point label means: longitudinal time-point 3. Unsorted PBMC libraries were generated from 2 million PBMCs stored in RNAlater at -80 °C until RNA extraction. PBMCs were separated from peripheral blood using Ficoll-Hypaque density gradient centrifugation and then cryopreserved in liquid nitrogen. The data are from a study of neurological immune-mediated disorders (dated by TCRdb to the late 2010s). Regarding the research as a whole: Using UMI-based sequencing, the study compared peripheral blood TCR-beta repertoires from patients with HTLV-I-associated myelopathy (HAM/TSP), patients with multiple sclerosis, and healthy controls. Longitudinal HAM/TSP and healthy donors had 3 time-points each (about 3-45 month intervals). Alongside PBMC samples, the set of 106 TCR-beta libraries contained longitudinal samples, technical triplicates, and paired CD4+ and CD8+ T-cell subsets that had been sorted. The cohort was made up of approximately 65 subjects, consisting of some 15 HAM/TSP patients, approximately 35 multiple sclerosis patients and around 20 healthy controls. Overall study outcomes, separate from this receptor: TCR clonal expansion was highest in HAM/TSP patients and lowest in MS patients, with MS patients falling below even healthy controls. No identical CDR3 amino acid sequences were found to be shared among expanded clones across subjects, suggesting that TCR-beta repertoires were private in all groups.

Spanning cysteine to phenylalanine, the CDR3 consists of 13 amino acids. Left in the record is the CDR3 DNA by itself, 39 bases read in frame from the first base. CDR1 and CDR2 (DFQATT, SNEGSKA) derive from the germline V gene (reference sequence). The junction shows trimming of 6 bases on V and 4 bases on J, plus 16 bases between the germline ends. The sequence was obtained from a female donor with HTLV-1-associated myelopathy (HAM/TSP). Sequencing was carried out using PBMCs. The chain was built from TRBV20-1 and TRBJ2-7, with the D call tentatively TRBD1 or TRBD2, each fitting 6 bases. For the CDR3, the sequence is CSATLRGQYEQYF. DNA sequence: TGCAGTGCAACTCTTCGGGGGCAATACGAGCAGTACTTC.